A single sample gave rise to the 22 T cell receptor beta chains below, sequenced in a study of blood T cell repertoires in COVID-19. Profiled with immunoSEQ multiplex PCR; TCRdb holds only in-frame clones, not every one. Here the sample spans roughly 290,000 clones, around 87% being singletons. The sequencing sample was made of peripheral blood. The receptors were gathered from a woman aged 45-65 years who had recovered from COVID-19.

The V gene is TRBV7-3, the J gene TRBJ2-7; D is possibly TRBD1 (6 bases). The length of the CDR3 is 15 residues. Per germline, CDR1 SGHTA and CDR2 FQGTGA. V gave up 5 bases and J gave up 3 bases, with 17 bases separating them. The CDR3 DNA is TGTGCCAGCAGCGACGGAGACAGGCAATACTACGAGCAGTACTTC. Translation: CASSDGDRQYYEQYF.

The chain links TRBV19 to TRBJ2-7; 9 positions match TRBD2. Looked up from germline, CDR1 is LNHDA and CDR2 is SQIVND (reference sequence). CDR3 length: 15 residues. V lost 4 bases, J lost 3 bases, and 7 bases stayed unmatched. This chain's CDR3 is CASSTLAGDHYEQYF. CDR3 DNA sequence: TGTGCCAGTAGTACCTTAGCGGGAGACCACTACGAGCAGTACTTC.

This sequence joins TRBV14 and TRBJ2-3; tentative D call: TRBD1 (5 bases). The CDR3 length is 12 residues. Deletions cut 4 bases from V and 5 bases from J, with 7 bases between. Looked up from germline, CDR1 is SGHDN and CDR2 is FVKESK. As DNA, the CDR3 is TGTGCCAGCAGCCGCCAGGGAGATACGCAGTATTTT. This encodes CASSRQGDTQYF. Full variable domain (missing parts from reference TRBV14 and TRBJ2-3): EAGVTQFPSHSVIEKGQTVTLRCDPISGHDNLYWYRRVMGKEIKFLLHFVKESKQDESGMPNNRFLAERTGGTYSTLKVQPAELEDSGVYFCASSRQGDTQYFGPGTRLTVL.

Regarding this clone: Other DNA variants within this sample encode the same CDR3. The chain recombines TRBV5-4 with TRBJ1-1, with a weak D call TRBD1 (5 bases). The germline V and J ends were trimmed by 4 bases and 4 bases, with 11 bases remaining between them. Germline V gene lookup returns CDR1 SGHNT and CDR2 YYREEE (reference sequence). This CDR3 has 13 amino acids. As DNA, the CDR3 is TGTGCCAGCAGCCGTACGGGGGGCACTGAAGCTTTCTTT. Its translation is CASSRTGGTEAFF.

The CDR3 DNA sequence: TGTGCCAGTAGTACCCCTCAGTCAGATACGCAGTATTTT. It is translated as CASSTPQSDTQYF. The gene calls are TRBV19 and TRBJ2-3; D unclear. This CDR3 has 13 residues. The ends were cut back, 4 bases at V and 4 bases at J, with 9 bases in the middle. Germline V lookup: CDR1 LNHDA, CDR2 SQIVND (reference sequence).

The gene calls are TRBV24-1 and TRBJ1-4, with D tentatively TRBD1 (5 bases). This CDR3 is 15 amino acids long. CDR1 and CDR2 from the germline V gene are KGHDR and SFDVKD. The V end lost 7 bases, the J end lost 6 bases, and 17 bases lay between the germline ends. The CDR3 protein is CATSAGSGGDEKLFF. The CDR3 bases are TGTGCCACCAGCGCTGGGTCGGGGGGAGATGAAAAACTGTTTTTT.

V usage is TRBV9 and J usage is TRBJ1-3; a weak D match, TRBD1 (6 bases). Deletions cut 2 bases from V and 2 bases from J, with 11 bases between. Germline V CDR1 and CDR2: SGDLS, YYNGEE. The length of the CDR3 is 15 residues. CDR3 loop: CASSVAGVAGNTIYF. Here the CDR3 DNA reads TGTGCCAGCAGCGTGGCAGGGGTGGCTGGAAACACCATATATTTT.

The chain carries TRBV23-1 and TRBJ2-7; possibly TRBD2 for D (6 bases). TRBV23-1 is recorded as an ORF, its role being uncertain. V lost 4 bases, J lost 5 bases, and 21 bases lay in between. The CDR3 runs to 16 residues. In DNA form, the CDR3 reads TGCGCCAGCAGTCGGGATCAGGTTGGGGGGTTCGACGAGCAGTACTTC. It codes for CASSRDQVGGFDEQYF.

This clone was detected only once. V gene TRBV7-8 combines with J gene TRBJ2-3, with 8 bases lining up with TRBD1. There are 17 residues in the CDR3. Germline V gene sequence: CDR1 SGHVS, CDR2 FQNEAQ. Losses at the gene ends were 5 bases for V and 6 bases for J; bases not matched to a gene: 16. CDR3 in amino acids: CASSPQSSGTGFDTQYF. The CDR3 bases are TGTGCCAGCAGCCCCCAAAGCTCCGGGACAGGATTCGATACGCAGTATTTT. Combining the CDR3 with reference TRBV7-8 and TRBJ2-3 gives the whole variable domain GAGVSQSPRYKVAKRGQDVALRCDPISGHVSLFWYQQALGQGPEFLTYFQNEAQLDKSGLPSDRFFAERPEGSVSTLKIQRTQQEDSAVYLCASSPQSSGTGFDTQYFGPGTRLTVL.

This clone was recorded once. V gene TRBV29-1 combines with J gene TRBJ2-7, with 8 bases fitting TRBD1. V lost 5 bases and J lost 7; bases outside the gene matches: 10. This CDR3 has 13 amino acids. The germline CDR1 and CDR2 sequences are SQVTM and ANQGSEA. The CDR3 loop is CSVTGRGLEEQYF. CDR3 sequence (DNA): TGCAGCGTTACTGGCAGGGGGCTTGAAGAGCAGTACTTC.

J is TRBJ1-2 and V is TRBV19; maybe TRBD1 (6 bases). Germline lookup yields CDR1 LNHDA and CDR2 SQIVND (reference sequence). The germline V and J ends were trimmed by 8 bases and 2 bases, with 6 bases remaining between them. This CDR3 has 11 amino acids. The DNA of the CDR3 is TGTGCCAGTGGGACAAACTATGGCTACACCTTC. It translates to CASGTNYGYTF.

V and J are TRBV5-6 and TRBJ2-7, with a possible D match to TRBD2 (5 bases). CDR3 length: 16 residues. Trimming left V 0 bases short and J 6 bases short, with 19 bases between. Germline V gene sequence: CDR1 SGHDT, CDR2 YYEEEE. CDR3 in amino acids: CASSLDWRKESGEQYF. The CDR3 coding sequence is TGTGCCAGCAGCTTGGACTGGCGTAAGGAAAGCGGCGAGCAGTACTTC. Together with reference TRBV5-6 and TRBJ2-7, the CDR3 gives the full variable domain: DAGVTQSPTHLIKTRGQQVTLRCSPKSGHDTVSWYQQALGQGPQFIFQYYEEEERQRGNFPDRFSGHQFPNYSSELNVNALLLGDSALYLCASSLDWRKESGEQYFGPGTRLTVT.

The rearrangement uses TRBV11-2 and TRBJ2-7, with 10 nucleotides matching TRBD2. The CDR3 has 14 residues. V lost 2 bases to trimming and J lost 3 bases; unmatched junction nucleotides: 1. Germline CDR1 is SGHAT and CDR2 is FQNNGV. The CDR3: CASSLTSGVYEQYF. CDR3 sequence (DNA): TGTGCCAGCAGCTTAACTAGCGGGGTCTACGAGCAGTACTTC.

The chain couples TRBV5-1 to TRBJ2-3; D might be TRBD1 (6 bases). The CDR3 covers 16 residues. Germline values: CDR1 SGHRS, CDR2 YFSETQ. Trimming pared 4 bases from V and 0 bases from J, leaving 15 bases between. The CDR3 bases are TGCGCCAGCAGCCCAGGACAGAGCCCTAGCACAGATACGCAGTATTTT. Translation gives CASSPGQSPSTDTQYF.

The chain links TRBV4-3 to TRBJ1-2, with 8 bases fitting TRBD1. Germline CDR1 LGHNA, CDR2 YSLEER. CDR3 length: 17 amino acids. Trimming took 0 bases from V and 4 from J; bases not matched to a gene: 10. This CDR3 reads CASSQEIWTGIGYGYTF. In DNA, the CDR3 is TGCGCCAGCAGCCAAGAGATCTGGACAGGGATCGGCTATGGCTACACCTTC.

The chain joins TRBV5-6 to TRBJ2-3; D unclear. The CDR3 runs to 14 residues. CDR1 and CDR2 (germline): SGHDT, YYEEEE. The V and J ends lost 0 bases and 2 bases respectively, with 7 bases between them. The DNA for the CDR3 is TGTGCCAGCAGCTTGGGGTCAGTCACAGATACGCAGTATTTT. Protein: CASSLGSVTDTQYF.

V usage is TRBV28 and J usage is TRBJ2-2; the match to TRBD1 covers 9 bases. The CDR3 is 16 amino acids. With 4 bases clipped from V and 5 bases from J, the junction kept 8 bases outside the gene matches. In germline, CDR1 is MDHEN, CDR2 SYDVKM. CDR3 nucleotides: TGTGCCAGCAGTTCCAGGACAGGGGCCTCGACCGGGGAGCTGTTTTTT. This translates into CASSSRTGASTGELFF. The full variable domain, in which reference TRBV28 and TRBJ2-2 provide the parts outside the CDR3, is DVKVTQSSRYLVKRTGEKVFLECVQDMDHENMFWYRQDPGLGLRLIYFSYDVKMKEKGDIPEGYSVSREKKERFSLILESASTNQTSMYLCASSSRTGASTGELFFGEGSRLTVL.

This clone was detected once. The gene calls are TRBV4-1 and TRBJ1-5; perhaps TRBD1 as D (5 bases). CDR1 MGHRA and CDR2 YSYEKL come from the germline V gene. This CDR3 spans 14 amino acids. Between the trimmed V and J ends, which lost 4 bases and 6 bases, there was a span of 13 bases. CDR3 bases: TGCGCCAGCAGCCCGGGGGATTCGTCTCAGCCCCAGCATTTT. It yields the protein CASSPGDSSQPQHF.

The J gene is TRBJ2-7, the V gene TRBV7-9; D may be TRBD1 (6 bases). CDR1 and CDR2 (germline): SEHNR, FQNEAQ (reference sequence). Trimming removed 1 base from V and 2 bases from J, with 9 bases in between. This CDR3 is 14 amino acids long. The CDR3 DNA follows: TGTGCCAGCAGCTTAGGTAACAGGGCCTACGAGCAGTACTTC. Residues: CASSLGNRAYEQYF. Looking up the rest from reference TRBV7-9 and TRBJ2-7 gives the full variable domain: DTGVSQNPRHKITKRGQNVTFRCDPISEHNRLYWYRQTLGQGPEFLTYFQNEAQLEKSRLLSDRFSAERPKGSFSTLEIQRTEQGDSAMYLCASSLGNRAYEQYFGPGTRLTVT.

This clone was seen a single time. The chain couples TRBV27 to TRBJ2-7; D not resolved. Trimming took off 3 bases at V and 3 bases at J, with 9 bases between the two ends. The CDR3 contains 13 residues. Looked up from germline, CDR1 is MNHEY and CDR2 is SMNVEV (reference sequence). The CDR3 DNA follows: TGTGCCAGCAGTTTTAGGCGGAACTACGAGCAGTACTTC. Protein sequence: CASSFRRNYEQYF.

The V and J genes are TRBV12-3 or TRBV12-4 and TRBJ2-5, with 7 bases fitting TRBD1. CDR3 length: 13 amino acids. V dropped 3 bases and J dropped 4; count of bases not matched to a gene: 2. The CDR3 DNA reads as TGTGCCAGCAGTTTCAGGGGGTCAGAGACCCAGTACTTC. This encodes CASSFRGSETQYF.

V usage is TRBV7-2 and J usage is TRBJ1-5; no firm D call. V dropped 1 base and J dropped 4 bases, with 14 bases sitting between them. CDR3 length: 16 amino acids. CDR1 is SGHTA and CDR2 is FQGNSA in the germline V gene. CDR3 amino acids: CASSLGQGSGNQPQHF. The DNA of the CDR3 is TGTGCCAGCAGCTTAGGGCAAGGTTCGGGGAATCAGCCCCAGCATTTT.